A selection of T cell receptor beta chains follows, all from one sample in a study of breast tumors, draining lymph nodes, adjacent tissues. TCRdb called the multiplex PCR reads again in MiXCR, with one record for every CDR3 protein. The table shows under 350,000 distinct CDR3 sequences, with over 30% occurring only once. Sample: axillary lymph node tissue. The source of these receptors is a female donor with breast cancer. Some clones in this sample may be carry-over from other donors' samples. CDR3s leave out the opening cysteine and the closing phenylalanine or tryptophan. Each record gives: V gene, clone size, CDR3 protein. The size entry is marked missing in some rows and otherwise reads once, few, many or a size class.

TRBV6-1 many ASSGYRGSDGELF
TRBV28 - AIMEGRRTDTQY
TRBV20-1 many SAHGQAGYGYT
TRBV27 - ASSRQGYEKLF
TRBV12-5 - ASGESGRKNEQF
TRBV20-1 few SARDRFKTSEQY
TRBV15 many ATRYDRGTYEQY
TRBV20-1 - SASGEGFQETQY
TRBV20-1 many SAQTSGRNNEQF
TRBV11-3 many ASSFQNEQY
TRBV5-1 - ASSNRDRGSFHQETQY
TRBV27 many ASSLTLGGSYGYT
TRBV6-2/TRBV6-3 - ASSPFDYEQY
TRBV11-2 - ASSLDGLSNEQF
TRBV10-2 many ASTSSGIYNEQF
TRBV20-1 many SASEVDTQY
TRBV30 - AWERGHNEQF
TRBV12-5 many ASGLAGGVGEQY
TRBV7-6 - AGSPRGGGPGNEQF
TRBV6-5 many ASSLTFNYGYT
TRBV9 many ASSAGGLAEETQY
TRBV5-8 many ASARTLLAALTDTQY
TRBV20-1 many SAQGLALLYEQY
TRBV7-9 many ASSLVKLAGEETQY
TRBV4-3 many ASSQDLGQPQH
TRBV7-9 many ASSSRLGRQF
TRBV10-2 many ASSQAGGPYEQY
TRBV27 - ASSSRGRDQPQH
TRBV6-1 once ASRPGTSCTGELF
TRBV12-3/TRBV12-4 - ASSWSTETQY
TRBV11-2 many ASSFLLATGVDTQY
TRBV4-2 many ASSQATSGTGELF
TRBV20-1 many SSTYRLAGAYNEQF
TRBV10-3 many AISEHFLGGEETQY
TRBV5-1 many ASSLGGSSNQPQH
TRBV3-1 - ASSVQGGRTEAF
TRBV12-3/TRBV12-4 few ASSFVGGEQY
TRBV18 - ASSPSKETQY
TRBV19 many ASSINTGVAGLRSQY
TRBV27 few ASSPGGASGNTIY
TRBV30 - AWSVRGRGSGNTIY
TRBV5-6 many ASSLVGRTQRETQY